Here is one T cell receptor (beta chain) with its context. Its antigen is currently unknown. The CDR3 covers 15 residues. V shed 1 base, J shed 5 bases, and the junction held 8 bases outside the gene matches. Germline values: CDR1 SGHRS, CDR2 YFSETQ. These data belong to a study of identical twins. Study outcomes and limitations: The degree of excess twin sharing was weaker in beta out-of-frame sequences.

All of the donors were Caucasians in good health. TCRdb passed the 5' RACE reads through MiXCR, listing each CDR3 protein once. There are about 470,000 distinct CDR3 sequences in the sample; roughly 24% occur only once, and approximately 2.9% lies in the top ten. The same data also went into a second study, on T cells expressing NK-cell markers. From that paper: Each TCR beta repertoire originated in sorted T cells that were CD3+CD56+NKG2C+, CD3+CD56+NKG2C- or CD3+CD56-NKG2C+. Seropositivity for HCMV was found in most of the eight sequenced donors, with one seronegative.

The sample was CD4+ T cells sorted from blood. The TCR was taken from a woman between 18 and 29 years old in good health. The rearrangement links TRBV5-1 to TRBJ2-7; TRBD2 matches at 8 bases. Here the CDR3 reads CASSLNGGEVDEQYF. The CDR3 bases are TGCGCCAGCAGCTTGAACGGGGGGGAAGTGGACGAGCAGTACTTC.